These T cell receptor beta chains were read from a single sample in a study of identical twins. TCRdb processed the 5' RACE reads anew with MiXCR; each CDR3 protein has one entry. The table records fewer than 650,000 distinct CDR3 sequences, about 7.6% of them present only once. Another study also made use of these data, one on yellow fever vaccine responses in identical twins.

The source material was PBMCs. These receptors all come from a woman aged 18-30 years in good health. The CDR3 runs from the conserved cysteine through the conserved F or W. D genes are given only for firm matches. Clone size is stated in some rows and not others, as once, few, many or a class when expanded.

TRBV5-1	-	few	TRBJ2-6	CASSTEGGNSGANVLTF	TGCGCCAGCAGCACTGAGGGGGGCAACTCTGGGGCCAACGTCCTGACTTTC
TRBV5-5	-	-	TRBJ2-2	CASSLFQGTGELFF	TGTGCCAGCAGCTTGTTTCAGGGAACCGGGGAGCTGTTTTTT
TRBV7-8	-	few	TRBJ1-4	CASSSDASELFF	TGTGCCAGCAGCTCGGACGCCTCAGAACTGTTTTTT
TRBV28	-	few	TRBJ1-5	CASSLRHLNQPQHF	TGTGCCAGCAGTTTACGGCACCTTAATCAGCCCCAGCATTTT
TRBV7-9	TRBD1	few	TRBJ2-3	CASSKGQGAGDTQYF	TGTGCCAGCAGCAAAGGACAGGGGGCTGGAGATACGCAGTATTTT
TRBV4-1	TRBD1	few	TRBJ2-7	CASSPGQGVWYEQYF	TGCGCCAGCAGCCCGGGACAGGGGGTATGGTACGAGCAGTACTTC
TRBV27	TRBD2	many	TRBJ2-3	CASSVTSGRTDTQYF	TGTGCCAGCAGTGTGACTAGCGGGAGAACAGATACGCAGTATTTT
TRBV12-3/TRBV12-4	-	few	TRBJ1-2	CASTPGDQYGYTF	TGTGCCAGCACTCCAGGGGATCAATATGGCTACACCTTC
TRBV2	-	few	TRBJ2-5	CASSEQGEVETQYF	TGTGCCAGCAGTGAGCAGGGCGAGGTAGAGACCCAGTACTTC
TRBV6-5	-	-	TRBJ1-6	CASSYSRTAHNSPLHF	TGTGCCAGCAGTTACTCCCGGACAGCCCATAATTCACCCCTCCACTTT
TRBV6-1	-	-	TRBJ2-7	CASSFDRFVNEQYF	TGTGCCAGCAGCTTCGACCGCTTCGTAAACGAGCAGTACTTC
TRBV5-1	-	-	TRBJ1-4	CASSMGLNEKLFF	TGCGCCAGCAGCATGGGCCTCAATGAAAAACTGTTTTTT
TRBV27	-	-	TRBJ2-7	CASSSTSSYEQYF	TGTGCCAGCAGTTCGACAAGCTCCTACGAGCAGTACTTC
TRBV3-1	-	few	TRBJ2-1	CASSQAPGHYNEQFF	TGTGCCAGCAGCCAAGCACCGGGACACTACAATGAGCAGTTCTTC
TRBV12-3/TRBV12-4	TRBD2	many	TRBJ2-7	CASSLGSGRSYEQYF	TGTGCCAGCAGTTTAGGTAGCGGGAGGTCGTACGAGCAGTACTTC
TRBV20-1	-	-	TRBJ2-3	CSARGQSHGTDTQYF	TGCAGTGCTAGGGGGCAGTCCCATGGCACAGATACGCAGTATTTT
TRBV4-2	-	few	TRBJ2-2	CASSQDGALDAANTGELFF	TGTGCCAGCAGCCAAGATGGCGCCCTAGACGCGGCGAACACCGGGGAGCTGTTTTTT
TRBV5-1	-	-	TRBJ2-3	CASSAGPQSTDTQYF	TGCGCCAGCAGCGCCGGACCTCAAAGCACAGATACGCAGTATTTT
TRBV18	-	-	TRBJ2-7	CASSPDRWYEQYF	TGTGCCAGCTCACCCGACAGGTGGTACGAGCAGTACTTC
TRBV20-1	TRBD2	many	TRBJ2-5	CSAQERGGPYPQETQYF	TGCAGTGCTCAAGAGCGGGGGGGGCCCTACCCTCAAGAGACCCAGTACTTC
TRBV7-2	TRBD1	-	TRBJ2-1	CASSPPTGVSYNEQFF	TGTGCCAGCAGTCCCCCTACAGGGGTCTCCTACAATGAGCAGTTCTTC
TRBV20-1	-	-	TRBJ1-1	CSARRGRANTEAFF	TGCAGTGCGAGACGGGGCAGGGCGAACACTGAAGCTTTCTTT
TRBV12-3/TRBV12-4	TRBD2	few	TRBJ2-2	CASSILTGGPTGELFF	TGTGCCAGCAGTATCTTGACGGGAGGCCCAACCGGGGAGCTGTTTTTT
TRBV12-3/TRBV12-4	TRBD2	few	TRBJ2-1	CASSVPTSGRAGNEQFF	TGTGCCAGCAGTGTACCGACTAGCGGGAGGGCGGGGAATGAGCAGTTCTTC
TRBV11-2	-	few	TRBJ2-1	CASSWAGVNEQFF	TGTGCCAGCAGCTGGGCAGGGGTCAATGAGCAGTTCTTC
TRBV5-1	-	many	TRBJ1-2	CASRRWGASDYGYTF	TGCGCCAGCAGACGGTGGGGGGCCTCGGACTATGGCTACACCTTC
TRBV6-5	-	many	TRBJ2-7	CASSYGSEQYF	TGTGCCAGTAGTTATGGTTCCGAGCAGTACTTC
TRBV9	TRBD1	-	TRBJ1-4	CASSRWEGAREKLFF	TGTGCCAGCAGCCGCTGGGAGGGGGCTCGGGAAAAACTGTTTTTT
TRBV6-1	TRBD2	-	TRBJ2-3	CASSEPRGGVTDTQYF	TGTGCCAGCAGTGAACCCCGGGGGGGGGTCACAGATACGCAGTATTTT
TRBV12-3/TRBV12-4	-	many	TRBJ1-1	CASVRGHTEAFF	TGTGCCAGCGTCCGGGGTCACACTGAAGCTTTCTTT
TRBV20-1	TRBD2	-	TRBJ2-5	CSARVSAGLAGEFQETQYF	TGCAGTGCTAGAGTTAGTGCTGGACTAGCGGGAGAGTTCCAAGAGACCCAGTACTTC
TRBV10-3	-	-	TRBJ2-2	CAISGSDSMTGELFF	TGTGCCATCAGTGGATCTGACAGTATGACCGGGGAGCTGTTTTTT
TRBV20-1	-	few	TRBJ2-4	CSARAGAEAKNIQYF	TGCAGTGCTAGAGCAGGGGCTGAGGCCAAAAACATTCAGTACTTC
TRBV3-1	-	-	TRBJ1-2	CASSQRLKGTNYGYTF	TGTGCCAGCAGCCAACGCTTGAAAGGGACTAACTATGGCTACACCTTC
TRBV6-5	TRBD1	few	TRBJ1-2	CASSYSLGTGDYGYTF	TGTGCCAGCAGTTACTCGTTAGGTACAGGGGACTATGGCTACACCTTC
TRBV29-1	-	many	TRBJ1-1	CSEHPRELDTEAFF	TGCAGCGAGCACCCAAGAGAGTTGGACACTGAAGCTTTCTTT
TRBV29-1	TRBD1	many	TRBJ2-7	CSVEQGQGSEQYF	TGCAGCGTTGAGCAGGGACAGGGTTCCGAGCAGTACTTC